The entry that follows covers one T cell receptor beta chain sequence. Its antigen is not identified. This entry comes from a study of post-analysis software for immune sequencing data. Whole-study context: The study covered relapsing-remitting, secondary progressive and progressive-relapsing courses of multiple sclerosis. General study results and limits: Controls' normalized Chao1 diversity significantly exceeded that of multiple sclerosis patients. Elevated frequency relative to controls characterized 4 or 5 TRBV segments in patients, TRBV5-6, TRBV5-1 and TRBV20-1 among them.

cDNA libraries of TCR beta carried unique molecular identifiers. One entry per CDR3 protein results from TCRdb running MiXCR on the PCR reads. The table lists about 820,000 distinct CDR3 sequences, 53% of them singletons. Trimming removed 4 bases from V and 0 bases from J, with 11 bases in between. CDR3 length equals 15 residues. Germline V CDR1 and CDR2: SGDLS, YYNGEE. The specimen was blood. The chain recombines TRBV9 with TRBJ1-3; no reliable D call. This TCR derives from a girl aged 5-17 years with multiple sclerosis. The CDR3 coding sequence is TGTGCCAGCAGCTCGCTGAGCTCCTCTGGAAACACCATATATTTT. Amino acids: CASSSLSSSGNTIYF.